These 16 T cell receptor beta chains came from one sample sequenced in a study of blood T cell repertoires in COVID-19. The protocol was immunoSEQ multiplex PCR, while the TCRdb copy is restricted to in-frame clones and leaves out a portion. The sample includes under 300,000 clones, about nine tenths seen only once; the top ten take around 7.8%. Sequencing input: peripheral blood. The source of these receptors is a man in his fifties or sixties who had recovered from COVID-19.

The chain employs TRBV6-5 and TRBJ2-5; D may be TRBD1 (6 bases). Germline assignment: CDR1 MNHEY and CDR2 SVGAGI. The ends were cut back, 4 bases at V and 2 bases at J, with 14 bases in the middle. The CDR3 contains 15 residues. The CDR3 protein is CASSFVNREQETQYF. Here the CDR3 DNA reads TGTGCCAGCAGTTTCGTCAACAGGGAGCAAGAGACCCAGTACTTC.

This clone has only one observation. At one boundary the junction diverges from the germline segment, which might be a read error. This chain uses TRBV5-1 with TRBJ2-5, with D perhaps TRBD1 (6 bases). The CDR3 length is 14 residues. Per the germline V gene, CDR1 is SGHRS and CDR2 is YFSETQ. This CDR3 is CVSRPQGSQETQYF. The CDR3 coding sequence is TGCGTCAGCAGACCTCAGGGGAGTCAAGAGACCCAGTACTTC.

The table lists this clone with many counts. The rearrangement links TRBV5-6 to TRBJ1-2; TRBD1 aligns across 7 bases. The V gene end was trimmed by 4 bases and the J gene end by 0 bases; junction bases not matched to a gene: 12. Germline V gene lookup returns CDR1 SGHDT and CDR2 YYEEEE. The CDR3 is made up of 17 amino acids. CDR3 nucleotides: TGTGCCAGCAGCCCTACCGTGACAGGGTACGCTAACTATGGCTACACCTTC. It encodes CASSPTVTGYANYGYTF.

This chain links TRBV20-1 with TRBJ2-5; TRBD1 matches 9 bases. The CDR3 extends over 14 amino acids. The J segment lost 5 bases and the V segment lost 3 bases, leaving 7 bases of the junction unmatched. Germline-derived CDR1 and CDR2 are DFQATT and SNEGSKA (reference sequence). The CDR3 sequence is CSASSGTGSETQYF. DNA for the CDR3: TGCAGTGCTAGTTCTGGGACAGGGTCGGAGACCCAGTACTTC.

The chain has TRBV6-1 and TRBJ2-1; TRBD1 agrees at 7 bases. J gave up 12 bases and V 0 bases, and 14 bases lay outside the gene matches. CDR3 length: 16 residues. CDR1 and CDR2 (germline): MNHNS, SASEGT. CDR3 sequence reads: CASSEASRTGRDRQFF. CDR3 DNA: TGTGCCAGCAGTGAAGCATCTAGGACAGGTCGTGATCGGCAGTTCTTC.

The gene calls are TRBV24-1 and TRBJ2-3, with TRBD1 matching 8 bases. The CDR3 runs to 15 residues. Germline V gene sequence: CDR1 KGHDR, CDR2 SFDVKD. The V and J ends lost 0 bases and 6 bases, in that order; junction bases with no gene match: 4. The CDR3 nucleotides are TGTGCCACCAGTGATTTGATGGACAGGGTGGATACGCAGTATTTT. It is translated as CATSDLMDRVDTQYF.

The CDR3 loop reads CASSRLRGQSNTGELFF. In DNA form, the CDR3 reads TGTGCCAGCAGCCGCCTAAGGGGACAGAGCAACACCGGGGAGCTGTTTTTT. The chain recombines TRBV14 with TRBJ2-2; 7 bases agree with TRBD1. Germline V lookup: CDR1 SGHDN, CDR2 FVKESK. This CDR3 comprises 17 residues. V was clipped by 4 bases and J by 2 bases; unmatched bases: 10.

This chain joins TRBV3-1 (or the pseudogene TRBV3-2) and TRBJ2-7, with 8 bases aligning to TRBD1. Germline CDR1 LGHDT, CDR2 YNNKEL (reference sequence). V shed 6 bases and J 4 bases; nucleotides not matched to a gene: 8. The CDR3 totals 14 residues. CDR3 in amino acids: CASSAGQGAYEQYV. The CDR3 nucleotides read TGTGCCAGCAGTGCCGGACAGGGAGCTTACGAGCAGTACGTC.

Here the CDR3 reads CASSPGQGQGTYEQYV. The DNA for the CDR3 is TGTGCCAGCAGCCCTGGACAGGGGCAGGGGACCTACGAGCAGTACGTC. The V and J genes are TRBV6-2 or TRBV6-3 and TRBJ2-7; 9 bases match TRBD1. From germline, CDR1 is MNHEY and CDR2 SVGEGT. CDR3 length equals 16 residues. J gave up 2 bases and V 6 bases, and 11 bases lay outside the gene matches.

The chain joins TRBV19 to TRBJ2-2, with a weak D call TRBD1 (5 bases). This CDR3 spans 16 amino acids. CDR1 is LNHDA, CDR2 SQIVND, per germline (reference sequence). V was pared by 9 bases and J by 5 bases, with 22 bases between. CDR3 region: CASVSSGLGLTGELFF. The CDR3 DNA reads as TGTGCCAGCGTATCTTCAGGGTTAGGGTTAACCGGGGAGCTGTTTTTT.

V usage is TRBV19 and J usage is TRBJ1-1; 8 bases match TRBD1. The CDR3 has 15 residues. V was clipped by 3 bases and J by 0 bases; unmatched bases: 3. Per the germline V gene, CDR1 is LNHDA and CDR2 is SQIVND (reference sequence). This CDR3 is CASSIGDRLNTEAFF. The DNA of the CDR3 is TGTGCCAGTAGTATTGGGGACAGGTTGAACACTGAAGCTTTCTTT.

J is TRBJ1-3 and V is TRBV18; TRBD1 is a possible D gene (6 bases). Deletions cut 1 base from V and 0 bases from J, with 10 bases between. This CDR3 region has 16 residues. Germline V lookup: CDR1 KGHSH, CDR2 LQKENI. The CDR3 here is CASSPLDSLSGNTIYF. The CDR3 nucleotides read TGTGCCAGCTCACCACTGGACAGTCTCTCTGGAAACACCATATATTTT.

This clone was seen once. V gene TRBV5-1 combines with J gene TRBJ2-2; possible D gene TRBD1, 5 bases. Trimming removed 1 base at V and 6 bases at J, with 10 bases between. Germline V CDR1 and CDR2: SGHRS, YFSETQ. The CDR3 is 14 residues long. The CDR3 DNA follows: TGCGCCAGCAGCTTGAGGGGTTTTTCCGGGGAGCTGTTTTTT. The encoded protein is CASSLRGFSGELFF.

This chain connects TRBV5-4 to TRBJ1-6, with 8 bases matching TRBD1. This CDR3 is built from 15 residues. Germline V gives CDR1 SGHNT, CDR2 YYREEE (reference sequence). The J segment lost 7 bases and the V segment lost 4 bases, leaving 7 bases of the junction unmatched. CDR3 nucleotides: TGTGCCAGCAGCCCGACAGGGGCGAGGAATTCACCCCTCCACTTT. It translates to CASSPTGARNSPLHF. Complete variable domain (other parts from reference TRBV5-4 and TRBJ1-6): ETGVTQSPTHLIKTRGQQVTLRCSSQSGHNTVSWYQQALGQGPQFIFQYYREEENGRGNFPPRFSGLQFPNYSSELNVNALELDDSALYLCASSPTGARNSPLHFGNGTRLTVT.

This chain uses TRBV9 with TRBJ2-1, with 14 bases identical to TRBD2. Losses at the gene ends were 5 bases for V and 6 bases for J; bases not matched to a gene: 4. CDR1 is SGDLS, CDR2 YYNGEE, per germline. The CDR3 is 15 residues long. As DNA, the CDR3 is TGTGCCAGCAGTCCCGGACTAGCGGGGGGCAATGAGCAGTTCTTC. It specifies CASSPGLAGGNEQFF. Using reference TRBV9 and TRBJ2-1 for the parts outside the CDR3, the full variable domain is DSGVTQTPKHLITATGQRVTLRCSPRSGDLSVYWYQQSLDQGLQFLIQYYNGEERAKGNILERFSAQQFPDLHSELNLSSLELGDSALYFCASSPGLAGGNEQFFGPGTRLTVL.

The genes are TRBV2 and TRBJ2-5; 9 bases match TRBD2. The CDR3 length is 13 residues. Trimming cost V 9 bases and J 4 bases; bases outside gene matches: 6. Germline values: CDR1 SNHLY, CDR2 FYNNEI. DNA of the CDR3: TGTGCCAGGGTCGAAGCGGGGGGAGAGACCCAGTACTTC. Translated: CARVEAGGETQYF. Based on the CDR3 plus reference TRBV2 and TRBJ2-5, the full variable domain is EPEVTQTPSHQVTQMGQEVILRCVPISNHLYFYWYRQILGQKVEFLVSFYNNEISEKSEIFDDQFSVERPDGSNFTLKIRSTKLEDSAMYFCARVEAGGETQYFGPGTRLLVL.